The clone carrying this T cell receptor (beta chain) was seen many times. The antigen remains unidentified. Amplification of TCR beta CDR3 regions was performed using RNA transcripts as template. First-round RT-PCR targeting the TCR CDR3 was performed with the HTBI primer set. Using its own MiXCR run on the multiplex PCR reads, TCRdb lists one record per CDR3 protein. This table has about 500,000 distinct CDR3 sequences, over 15% appearing once. The record originates from a study of T cells in Graves' hyperthyroidism and ophthalmopathy. Background on the study: Peripheral blood specimens were obtained at initial diagnosis, prior to any treatment.

Study-level points and caveats: Expanded thyroid clonotypes (above 0.001) were mostly also found in blood.

Exclusion followed for patients with uncontrolled infection, other autoimmune disease, pregnancy or lactation. The authors obtained PBMCs from about 9.5 ml of fresh peripheral blood. Specimen: blood. The sequence was collected from a woman younger than 35 with Graves' hyperthyroidism.

CDR3: CASSRTVGGSYEQYF. The CDR3 DNA sequence: TGTGCCAGCAGTCGAACCGTCGGCGGATCCTACGAGCAGTACTTC. The chain carries TRBV7-2 and TRBJ2-7; D is unresolved. CDR3 length equals 15 residues. V lost 6 bases and J 1 base, leaving 16 bases between the germline ends. CDR1 and CDR2 from the germline V gene are SGHTA and FQGNSA.